This is a list of T cell receptor beta chains from one sample in a study of sequential checkpoint blockade in melanoma. The table came from immunoSEQ multiplex PCR; TCRdb's copy has only in-frame clones and leaves some out. The sample consists of approximately 10,000 clones, roughly 77% of them appearing once. The material sequenced was CD8+ T cells sorted from blood (inferred from file names), taken from a patient given nivolumab and ipilimumab in sequence. These receptors were obtained from a human donor with melanoma. The CDR3 runs from the conserved cysteine through the conserved F or W. The order of the fields is CDR3 DNA, CDR3 protein, V gene, CDR3 length, J gene, D gene, clone size. A D gene is named only where the DNA matches it firmly. Size is omitted from some rows. Given values are once, few, many or a class for expanded clones.

TGTGCCGGAAGGACTAGCGCCTACAATGAGCAGTTCTTC | CAGRTSAYNEQFF | TRBV30 | 13 | TRBJ2-1 | TRBD2 | -
TGTGCCAGCAGCCTAACAGGGGGATCCTACAATGAGCAGTTCTTC | CASSLTGGSYNEQFF | TRBV7-3 | 15 | TRBJ2-1 | TRBD1 | -
TGTGCCAGTACCCCGCATTCGTTGACAGGGGTGGACGAGCAGTACTTC | CASTPHSLTGVDEQYF | TRBV19 | 16 | TRBJ2-7 | TRBD1 | -
TGTGCCAGCAGTTACCTGGGAGGTGAAAAACTGTTTTTT | CASSYLGGEKLFF | TRBV6-5 | 13 | TRBJ1-4 | - | -
TGTGCCAGCAGCCCTCGGGACAGGGAGGTCGGCTCCTACGAGCAGTACTTC | CASSPRDREVGSYEQYF | TRBV9 | 17 | TRBJ2-7 | TRBD1 | -
TGTGCCAGCAGCCAAGGGACTAGGTTAGAGCAGTTCTTC | CASSQGTRLEQFF | TRBV11-1 | 13 | TRBJ2-1 | TRBD2 | -
TGCAGCGTAAGTGGACTAGCGTACAATGAGCAGTTCTTC | CSVSGLAYNEQFF | TRBV29-1 | 13 | TRBJ2-1 | TRBD2 | -
TGTGCCAGCAGTGACCTACTCAGGGGAGGGAGCTCCTACGAGCAGTACTTC | CASSDLLRGGSSYEQYF | TRBV2 | 17 | TRBJ2-7 | - | -
TGCGCCAGCAGCCTCAGCCGGGACAGGGGCTACGAGCAGTACTTC | CASSLSRDRGYEQYF | TRBV4-1 | 15 | TRBJ2-7 | TRBD1 | -
TGTGCCAGCAGCCGGGACACCGACACCGGGGAGCTGTTTTTT | CASSRDTDTGELFF | TRBV6-4 | 14 | TRBJ2-2 | - | -
TGTGCCAGCAGTGACGGTGCTAGCGGGTACAATGAGCAGTTCTTC | CASSDGASGYNEQFF | TRBV6-4 | 15 | TRBJ2-1 | TRBD2 | -
TGTGCCAGTAGTATTTTGGGGGGAGGTGATGGCTACACCTTC | CASSILGGGDGYTF | TRBV19 | 14 | TRBJ1-2 | - | few
TGTGCCAGCAGCTTATTCGTGGGCGCGTGGGCTGAAGCTTTCTTT | CASSLFVGAWAEAFF | TRBV7-9 | 15 | TRBJ1-1 | - | once
TGTGCCAGCAGCCCGAAGGGGGTGAGCACAGATACGCAGTATTTT | CASSPKGVSTDTQYF | TRBV7-9 | 15 | TRBJ2-3 | - | -
TGTGCCAGCAGTTCCTTAGCGGGAGTACCCGGGGAGCTGTTTTTT | CASSSLAGVPGELFF | TRBV28 | 15 | TRBJ2-2 | TRBD2 | few
TGTGCCAGCAGCTTAGGCACGACACCCCAGGAGCCCCAGCATTTT | CASSLGTTPQEPQHF | TRBV11-2 | 15 | TRBJ1-5 | - | few
TGTGCCAGCTTTAGGACAGCCTACACAGATACGCAGTATTTT | CASFRTAYTDTQYF | TRBV28 | 14 | TRBJ2-3 | - | -
TGTGCCAGCAGTGACTCTGCTACAGGGGGCGCCGGCTATGGCTACACCTTC | CASSDSATGGAGYGYTF | TRBV6-4 | 17 | TRBJ1-2 | TRBD1 | once
TGTGCCAGCAGCCCCGTCGGGGGGCGCGACTATGGCTACACCTTC | CASSPVGGRDYGYTF | TRBV11-3 | 15 | TRBJ1-2 | - | -
TGCGCCAGCAGTGAAGGACAGGGCACAGATACGCAGTATTTT | CASSEGQGTDTQYF | TRBV10-1 | 14 | TRBJ2-3 | TRBD1 | -
TGTGCCAGCAGTTTTTCTCCGGGCAGGGATGTCTACGAGCAGTACTTC | CASSFSPGRDVYEQYF | TRBV27 | 16 | TRBJ2-7 | - | -
TGTGCCAGCAGTTTAGCCGGGGGATTCTACGAGCAGTACTTC | CASSLAGGFYEQYF | TRBV28 | 14 | TRBJ2-7 | - | few
TGTGCCAGCAGCCAAGAGGGCGCTGAAGCTTTCTTT | CASSQEGAEAFF | TRBV14 | 12 | TRBJ1-1 | - | few
TGCGCCAGCAGTTCCCCGGGTACAGATACGCAGTATTTT | CASSSPGTDTQYF | TRBV5-1 | 13 | TRBJ2-3 | - | few
TGTGCCAGCAGTGTTCCGGGAGTTGCTTCACCCCTCCACTTT | CASSVPGVASPLHF | TRBV2 | 14 | TRBJ1-6 | - | -
TGCGCCAGCAGCTTAACAGGGTTTACCTACGAGCAGTACTTC | CASSLTGFTYEQYF | TRBV5-1 | 14 | TRBJ2-7 | - | -
TGCGCCAGCAGCTTCGGGGGTGGCTTGGTCGAGCAGTACTTC | CASSFGGGLVEQYF | TRBV5-1 | 14 | TRBJ2-7 | - | -
TGTGCCAGCAGCATGTGGGACTTAGACAATGAGCAGTTCTTC | CASSMWDLDNEQFF | TRBV7-2 | 14 | TRBJ2-1 | - | -
TGTGCCAGCAGCTCTATTCTCGCTTTCTTT | CASSSILAFF | TRBV6-1 | 10 | TRBJ1-1 | - | -
TGTGCCATCAGTGACGGGCAGGGGGCTAGCTATGGCTACACCTTC | CAISDGQGASYGYTF | TRBV10-3 | 15 | TRBJ1-2 | TRBD1 | -
TGTGCCAGCAGTTTCCTCGGGGCTAGCGGGGGGGACTCTGGGGCCAACGTCCTGACTTTC | CASSFLGASGGDSGANVLTF | TRBV27 | 20 | TRBJ2-6 | TRBD2 | -
TGTGCCAGCAGTTACGACAGGAGGTACGAGCAGTACTTC | CASSYDRRYEQYF | TRBV6-5 | 13 | TRBJ2-7 | - | -
TGTGCCAGCAGCGTGGACAGGGGCTCCTACGAGCAGTACTTC | CASSVDRGSYEQYF | TRBV9 | 14 | TRBJ2-7 | TRBD1 | -
TGTGCCAGCAGCTTGGAGGCAGGCGAGCAGTACTTC | CASSLEAGEQYF | TRBV5-6 | 12 | TRBJ2-7 | - | -
TGTGCCATCAGTGAGAGCGATCAGCCCCAGCATTTT | CAISESDQPQHF | TRBV10-3 | 12 | TRBJ1-5 | - | -
TGTGCCAGCAGCTTAGCAGGGGGCAGCTACGAGCAGTACTTC | CASSLAGGSYEQYF | TRBV7-2 | 14 | TRBJ2-7 | TRBD1 | -
TGTGCCAGCAGCTCTGGAGATGACTATGGCTACACCTTC | CASSSGDDYGYTF | TRBV5-6 | 13 | TRBJ1-2 | - | -
TGTGCCAGCAGTTACCGGGCGGACTACTACGAGCAGTACTTC | CASSYRADYYEQYF | TRBV6-6 | 14 | TRBJ2-7 | - | few
TGTGCCAGCAGGCTCCGGGAGTACAATGAGCAGTTCTTC | CASRLREYNEQFF | TRBV28 | 13 | TRBJ2-1 | - | once
TGTGCCAGTAGTGCGGGACTAGCGGGGGCTCGTGAGCAGTTCTTC | CASSAGLAGAREQFF | TRBV19 | 15 | TRBJ2-1 | TRBD2 | -